These 21 T cell receptor beta chains were sequenced from one sample in a study of cytomegalovirus exposure and HLA in healthy donors. 60 Vbeta and 13 Jbeta primers were used in PCR. Some clones are missing from TCRdb's copy, which holds only in-frame ones; the method was immunoSEQ multiplex PCR. This listing includes 120,000 or so clones. Sequenced input: PBMCs. The receptor set was obtained from a man between 18 and 35 years old in good health and CMV-seronegative.

The gene calls are TRBV4-1 and TRBJ2-1; 7 positions agree with TRBD1. V lost 2 bases to trimming and J lost 0 bases; unmatched junction nucleotides: 4. Germline lookup yields CDR1 MGHRA and CDR2 YSYEKL. The CDR3 is made up of 16 amino acids. In DNA, the CDR3 is TGCGCCAGCAGCCAAAGGGGGCAGAGCTCCTACAATGAGCAGTTCTTC. Residues: CASSQRGQSSYNEQFF.

The chain joins TRBV5-1 to TRBJ1-2, with 9 nucleotides matching TRBD1. V gave up 3 bases and J gave up 8 bases; unmatched junction bases: 11. CDR1 SGHRS and CDR2 YFSETQ come from the germline V gene. CDR3 length: 15 amino acids. DNA of the CDR3: TGCGCCAGCAGCTCACAGGGGGCAGGGTCGGACGGCTACACCTTC. It is translated as CASSSQGAGSDGYTF.

The chain recombines TRBV6-1 with TRBJ1-2; the D gene is possibly TRBD1 (5 bases). This CDR3 has 13 amino acids. Trimming stripped 5 bases from V and 4 bases from J, with 11 bases between. Germline CDR1 and CDR2: MNHNS and SASEGT. The DNA for the CDR3 is TGTGCCAGCAGTATAGACAGCCTCTATGGCTACACCTTC. As protein: CASSIDSLYGYTF.

About this clone itself: The sample has other DNA sequences that encode this CDR3 too. The V gene is TRBV28, the J gene TRBJ1-4, with TRBD1 identical over 7 bases. CDR3 length: 14 amino acids. Per the germline V gene, CDR1 is MDHEN and CDR2 is SYDVKM. Trimming at V came to 7 bases and at J to 4 bases, leaving 6 bases not matched to a gene. In nucleotides, the CDR3 is TGTGCCAGCAAATCAGGGGGAGGTAATGAAAAACTGTTTTTT. This codes for CASKSGGGNEKLFF.

V is TRBV13 and J is TRBJ1-2, with TRBD1 matching 7 bases. V lost 0 bases to trimming and J lost 5 bases; unmatched junction nucleotides: 6. Looked up from germline, CDR1 is PRHDT and CDR2 is FYEKMQ (reference sequence). The CDR3 spans 15 residues. CDR3 loop: CASSLGLGQRYGYTF. Here the CDR3 DNA reads TGTGCCAGCAGCTTAGGCCTGGGACAGCGATATGGCTACACCTTC.

The chain combines TRBV18 with TRBJ2-2; no reliable D call. The CDR3 loop spans 14 amino acids. The V end was cut by 2 bases, the J end by 3 bases, with 7 bases between. Per germline, CDR1 KGHSH and CDR2 LQKENI. In DNA, the CDR3 is TGTGCCAGCTCACCAGGCTCATACACCGGGGAGCTGTTTTTT. Encoded protein: CASSPGSYTGELFF. Complete variable domain (other parts from reference TRBV18 and TRBJ2-2): NAGVMQNPRHLVRRRGQEARLRCSPMKGHSHVYWYRQLPEEGLKFMVYLQKENIIDESGMPKERFSAEFPKEGPSILRIQQVVRGDSAAYFCASSPGSYTGELFFGEGSRLTVL.

This chain connects TRBV2 to TRBJ1-3; D remains unclear. The CDR3 has 14 residues. Germline CDR1 SNHLY, CDR2 FYNNEI. V lost 7 bases, J lost 3 bases, and 13 bases lay in between. The CDR3 sequence is CASMGRVNGNTIYF. CDR3 nucleotides: TGTGCCAGCATGGGCAGAGTAAATGGAAACACCATATATTTT.

The chain is built from TRBV18 and TRBJ1-1; 7 nucleotides line up with TRBD1. V shed 4 bases and J 5 bases; nucleotides not matched to a gene: 4. The germline V gene has CDR1 KGHSH and CDR2 LQKENI. The CDR3 covers 13 residues. The CDR3 reads CASSQQGRTEAFF. The DNA for the CDR3 is TGTGCCAGCTCACAACAGGGGAGGACTGAAGCTTTCTTT.

Written as DNA, the CDR3 is TGTGCCAGCTCCCCGGGACAGGGTATCGCAGATACGCAGTATTTT. Translated, it gives CASSPGQGIADTQYF. This chain uses TRBV18 with TRBJ2-3; 9 bases align to TRBD1. The CDR3 is 15 residues long. Trimming cost V 6 bases and J 4 bases; bases outside gene matches: 8. Germline CDR1 is KGHSH and CDR2 is LQKENI.

The chain carries TRBV7-9 and TRBJ2-1; 8 bases line up with TRBD2. CDR3 length equals 18 residues. J was trimmed by 6 bases and V by 1 base; bases with no gene match: 14. CDR1 and CDR2 from the germline V gene are SEHNR and FQNEAQ (reference sequence). The chain's CDR3 is CASSLGRFRGGQGNEQFF. In DNA form, the CDR3 reads TGTGCCAGCAGCTTAGGCCGGTTTCGGGGGGGGCAGGGCAATGAGCAGTTCTTC.

The chain has TRBV7-2 and TRBJ2-3, with D possibly matching TRBD1 (5 bases). CDR3 length equals 12 residues. The V end lost 6 bases, the J end lost 2 bases, and 6 bases lay between the germline ends. CDR1 is SGHTA, CDR2 FQGNSA, per germline. The CDR3 protein is CASRGHTDTQYF. In DNA, the CDR3 is TGTGCCAGCAGGGGGCACACAGATACGCAGTATTTT.

The CDR3: CASSAGTGGMAFF. The CDR3 DNA reads as TGTGCCAGCAGCGCGGGGACAGGGGGGATGGCTTTCTTT. The chain employs TRBV9 and TRBJ1-1; TRBD1 matches 11 bases. The germline CDR1 and CDR2 sequences are SGDLS and YYNGEE. This CDR3 has 13 residues. Trimming cost V 3 bases and J 11 bases; bases outside gene matches: 6.

The V gene is TRBV5-1, the J gene TRBJ1-1; a possible D gene is TRBD1 (6 bases). Germline-derived CDR1 and CDR2 are SGHRS and YFSETQ. This CDR3 comprises 16 residues. With 0 bases removed from V and 1 base from J, the gap between germline ends came to 13 bases. CDR3 DNA sequence: TGCGCCAGCAGCTTGGTCCCCAGGGGACGGAACACTGAAGCTTTCTTT. Translation: CASSLVPRGRNTEAFF.

V usage is TRBV5-4 and J usage is TRBJ1-5; 7 bases agree with TRBD1. Per germline, CDR1 SGHNT and CDR2 YYREEE (reference sequence). Trimming at V came to 4 bases and at J to 3 bases, leaving 4 bases not matched to a gene. The CDR3 covers 14 residues. The CDR3 loop is CASSTGTDNQPQHF. CDR3 in DNA: TGTGCCAGCAGCACCGGGACAGACAATCAGCCCCAGCATTTT.

The rearrangement uses TRBV27 and TRBJ2-3; 9 bases map to TRBD1. From germline, CDR1 is MNHEY and CDR2 SMNVEV (reference sequence). The CDR3 covers 14 residues. V shed 5 bases and J 6 bases; nucleotides not matched to a gene: 6. The CDR3 coding sequence is TGTGCCAGCAGTAACCGGGACAGGGAGGATACGCAGTATTTT. This translates into CASSNRDREDTQYF.

The chain has TRBV14 and TRBJ1-3; D is uncertain. CDR3 length equals 14 residues. Trimming removed 0 bases at V and 2 bases at J, with 5 bases between. CDR1 SGHDN and CDR2 FVKESK come from the germline V gene. The CDR3 loop is CASSQDLTGNTIYF. CDR3 DNA: TGTGCCAGCAGCCAAGATCTTACTGGAAACACCATATATTTT. The full variable domain, in which reference TRBV14 and TRBJ1-3 provide the parts outside the CDR3, is EAGVTQFPSHSVIEKGQTVTLRCDPISGHDNLYWYRRVMGKEIKFLLHFVKESKQDESGMPNNRFLAERTGGTYSTLKVQPAELEDSGVYFCASSQDLTGNTIYFGEGSWLTVV.

J is TRBJ2-5 and V is TRBV5-1, with TRBD1 matching 8 bases. The CDR3 runs to 16 residues. CDR1 is SGHRS and CDR2 is YFSETQ in the germline V gene. The ends lost 4 bases at V and 5 bases at J; junction bases unmatched: 13. In nucleotides, the CDR3 is TGCGCCAGCAGCCCCGGGACAGGCTGGGTGTTGGAGACCCAGTACTTC. It codes for CASSPGTGWVLETQYF.

V is TRBV18 and J is TRBJ2-2; TRBD2 agrees at 7 bases. V trimming: 0 bases; J trimming: 4 bases; junction bases outside the gene matches: 11. Germline CDR1 and CDR2: KGHSH and LQKENI. This CDR3 has 18 residues. The CDR3 loop reads CASSPPLSGARRTGELFF. DNA of the CDR3: TGTGCCAGCTCACCACCGTTAAGCGGGGCTCGTCGCACCGGGGAGCTGTTTTTT. Together with reference TRBV18 and TRBJ2-2, the CDR3 gives the full variable domain: NAGVMQNPRHLVRRRGQEARLRCSPMKGHSHVYWYRQLPEEGLKFMVYLQKENIIDESGMPKERFSAEFPKEGPSILRIQQVVRGDSAAYFCASSPPLSGARRTGELFFGEGSRLTVL.

The chain uses TRBV28 and TRBJ2-7, with D possibly being TRBD1 (6 bases). V lost 10 bases and J lost 4, with 17 bases in between. This CDR3 has 13 amino acids. CDR1 MDHEN and CDR2 SYDVKM come from the germline V gene. The CDR3 DNA is TGTGCCATCCGGGCTTCAGGGGTATACGAGCAGTACTTC. Its translation: CAIRASGVYEQYF.

For the CDR3, the DNA is TGTGCCAGCAGTGCCCTGCGGGATACGCAGTATTTT. This sequence encodes CASSALRDTQYF. The gene calls are TRBV28 and TRBJ2-3; D unclear. Germline V gene lookup returns CDR1 MDHEN and CDR2 SYDVKM. Trimming stripped 5 bases from V and 6 bases from J, with 9 bases between. The CDR3 is 12 amino acids.

This sequence joins TRBV6-1 and TRBJ2-3; 12 nucleotides match TRBD2. CDR3 length: 16 residues. Germline V gene lookup returns CDR1 MNHNS and CDR2 SASEGT. V was clipped by 0 bases and J by 4 bases; unmatched bases: 2. CDR3 residues: CASSEALAGGPDTQYF. The CDR3 nucleotides are TGTGCCAGCAGTGAAGCGCTAGCGGGGGGGCCAGATACGCAGTATTTT.